These 7 T cell receptor beta chains were sequenced from one sample in a study of blood T cell repertoires in COVID-19 (dated by TCRdb to 2020 to 2021). The library was obtained by the immunoSEQ multiplex PCR assay. TCRdb stores this immuneACCESS table with in-frame sequences only. Part of the clones is absent; in the studies checked, under half of the shortfall reflects unresolved V genes, and no reason is known for the rest. In this sample the table shows 70,000 or so clones, 79% of which occur a single time. More than 15% of the sample lies in the top ten. Source material: peripheral blood. The receptor source for this set is a man aged 55-75 years with acute or convalescent COVID-19.

In DNA, the CDR3 is TGTGCCAGCAGCTTGATAGTTAATCAGCCCCAGCATTTT. Translation gives CASSLIVNQPQHF. V gene TRBV5-5 combines with J gene TRBJ1-5, with no clear D. The V end was cut by 1 base, the J end by 4 bases, with 6 bases between. The CDR3 is 13 residues long. The germline CDR1 and CDR2 sequences are SGHKS and YYEKEE (reference sequence).

V gene TRBV6-5 combines with J gene TRBJ1-2, with D possibly being TRBD1 (6 bases). Germline V lookup: CDR1 MNHEY, CDR2 SVGAGI. The V end lost 4 bases, the J end lost 3 bases, and 15 bases lay between the germline ends. This CDR3 spans 15 amino acids. DNA for the CDR3: TGTGCCAGCAGTTCAAAACAGGGTATGGACTATGGCTACACCTTC. The encoded protein is CASSSKQGMDYGYTF.

V gene TRBV6-1 combines with J gene TRBJ1-5, with 7 bases lining up with TRBD1. Trimming cost V 4 bases and J 2 bases; bases outside gene matches: 11. CDR1 and CDR2 from the germline V gene are MNHNS and SASEGT. The CDR3 is 17 residues long. The CDR3 region is CASSGGTVHGRNQPQHF. As DNA, the CDR3 is TGTGCCAGCAGTGGGGGGACAGTCCATGGGCGCAATCAGCCCCAGCATTTT.

The rearrangement links TRBV6-1 to TRBJ2-3; 7 positions match TRBD2. Per the germline V gene, CDR1 is MNHNS and CDR2 is SASEGT. The ends lost 0 bases at V and 8 bases at J; junction bases unmatched: 5. The CDR3 sequence is 14 residues long. The CDR3 spells CASSEASGEGTQYF. For the CDR3, the DNA is TGTGCCAGCAGTGAAGCCTCGGGGGAGGGTACGCAGTATTTT.

This chain links TRBV19 with TRBJ2-7, with D possibly TRBD1 on 5 matching bases. Germline V gene sequence: CDR1 LNHDA, CDR2 SQIVND (reference sequence). Between the trimmed V and J ends, which lost 2 bases and 1 base, there was a span of 9 bases. The CDR3 covers 14 residues. The CDR3 is CASSIQGVSYEQYF. As DNA, the CDR3 is TGTGCCAGTAGTATACAGGGTGTTTCCTACGAGCAGTACTTC. Using reference TRBV19 and TRBJ2-7 for the parts outside the CDR3, the full variable domain is DGGITQSPKYLFRKEGQNVTLSCEQNLNHDAMYWYRQDPGQGLRLIYYSQIVNDFQKGDIAEGYSVSREKKESFPLTVTSAQKNPTAFYLCASSIQGVSYEQYFGPGTRLTVT.

The J gene is TRBJ1-3, the V gene TRBV7-2; possible D gene TRBD1, 6 bases. With 1 base removed from V and 3 bases from J, the gap between germline ends came to 7 bases. The CDR3 consists of 14 residues. The germline V gene encodes CDR1 SGHTA and CDR2 FQGNSA. The CDR3: CASSLGTDGNTIYF. The CDR3 region has the DNA TGTGCCAGCAGCTTAGGGACAGATGGAAACACCATATATTTT.

The V call is TRBV29-1, the J call TRBJ1-1; 10 bases match TRBD1. V dropped 7 bases and J dropped 0; count of bases not matched to a gene: 2. The CDR3 is made up of 13 amino acids. In germline, CDR1 is SQVTM, CDR2 ANQGSEA. As DNA, the CDR3 is TGCAGCGGGGGACAGGGGATGAACACTGAAGCTTTCTTT. It specifies CSGGQGMNTEAFF. The full variable domain, with the rest looked up from reference TRBV29-1 and TRBJ1-1, is SAVISQKPSRDICQRGTSLTIQCQVDSQVTMMFWYRQQPGQSLTLIATANQGSEATYESGFVIDKFPISRPNLTFSTLTVSNMSPEDSSIYLCSGGQGMNTEAFFGQGTRLTVV.